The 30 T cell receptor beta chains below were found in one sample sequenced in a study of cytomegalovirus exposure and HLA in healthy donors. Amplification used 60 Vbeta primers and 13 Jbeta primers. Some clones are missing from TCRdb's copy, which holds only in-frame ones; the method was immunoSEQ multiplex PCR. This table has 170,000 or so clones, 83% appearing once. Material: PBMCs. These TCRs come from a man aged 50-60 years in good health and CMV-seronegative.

CDR3 coding DNA: TGTGCCAGCAGCCAAACCAGGAATCAGCCCCAGCATTTT. It is translated as CASSQTRNQPQHF. The gene calls are TRBV11-2 and TRBJ1-5; D uncertain. Trimming removed 5 bases from V and 4 bases from J, with 9 bases in between. Per germline, CDR1 SGHAT and CDR2 FQNNGV. The CDR3 spans 13 residues.

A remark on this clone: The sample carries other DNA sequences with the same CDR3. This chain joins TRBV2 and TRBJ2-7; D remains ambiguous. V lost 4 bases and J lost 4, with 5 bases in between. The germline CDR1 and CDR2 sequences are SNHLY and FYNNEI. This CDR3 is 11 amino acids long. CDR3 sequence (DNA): TGTGCCAGCAGTGCTTTGTACGAGCAGTACTTC. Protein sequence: CASSALYEQYF.

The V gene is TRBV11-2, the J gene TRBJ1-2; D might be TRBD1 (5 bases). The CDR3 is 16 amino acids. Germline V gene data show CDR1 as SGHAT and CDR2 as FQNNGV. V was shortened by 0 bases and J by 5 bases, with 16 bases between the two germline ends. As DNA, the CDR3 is TGTGCCAGCAGCTTAGAGGCGGGCGGGGGAGGATATGGCTACACCTTC. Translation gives CASSLEAGGGGYGYTF.

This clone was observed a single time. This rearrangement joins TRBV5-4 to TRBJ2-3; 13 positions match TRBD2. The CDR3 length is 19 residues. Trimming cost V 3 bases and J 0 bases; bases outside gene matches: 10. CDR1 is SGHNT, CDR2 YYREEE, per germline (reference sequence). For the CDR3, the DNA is TGTGCCAGCAGCTCCAGCCCGGGACTAGCGGGGAAAAGCACAGATACGCAGTATTTT. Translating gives CASSSSPGLAGKSTDTQYF. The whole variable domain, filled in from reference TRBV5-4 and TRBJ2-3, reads ETGVTQSPTHLIKTRGQQVTLRCSSQSGHNTVSWYQQALGQGPQFIFQYYREEENGRGNFPPRFSGLQFPNYSSELNVNALELDDSALYLCASSSSPGLAGKSTDTQYFGPGTRLTVL.

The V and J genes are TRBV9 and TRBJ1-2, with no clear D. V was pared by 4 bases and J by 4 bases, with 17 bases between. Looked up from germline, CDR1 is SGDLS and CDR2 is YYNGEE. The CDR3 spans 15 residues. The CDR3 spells CASSSFETGSYGYTF. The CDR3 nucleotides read TGTGCCAGCAGCTCCTTTGAGACGGGATCCTATGGCTACACCTTC.

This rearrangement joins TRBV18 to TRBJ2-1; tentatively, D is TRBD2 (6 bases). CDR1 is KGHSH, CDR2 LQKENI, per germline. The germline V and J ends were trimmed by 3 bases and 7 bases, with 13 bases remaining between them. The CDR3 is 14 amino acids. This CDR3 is CASSPSGVRNEQFF. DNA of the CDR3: TGTGCCAGCTCACCTTCGGGAGTGAGGAATGAGCAGTTCTTC.

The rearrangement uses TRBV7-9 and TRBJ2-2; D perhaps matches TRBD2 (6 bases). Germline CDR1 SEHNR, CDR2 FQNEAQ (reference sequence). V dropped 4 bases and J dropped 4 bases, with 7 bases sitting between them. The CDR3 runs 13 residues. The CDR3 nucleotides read TGTGCCAGCAGCTGGGACTCCACCGGGGAGCTGTTTTTT. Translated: CASSWDSTGELFF.

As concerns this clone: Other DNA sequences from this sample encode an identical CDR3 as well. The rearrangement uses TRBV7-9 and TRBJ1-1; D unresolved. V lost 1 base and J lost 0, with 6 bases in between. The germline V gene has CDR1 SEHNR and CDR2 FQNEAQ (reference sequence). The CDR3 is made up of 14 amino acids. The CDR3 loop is CASSLGGLNTEAFF. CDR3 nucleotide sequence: TGTGCCAGCAGCTTAGGCGGCCTGAACACTGAAGCTTTCTTT.

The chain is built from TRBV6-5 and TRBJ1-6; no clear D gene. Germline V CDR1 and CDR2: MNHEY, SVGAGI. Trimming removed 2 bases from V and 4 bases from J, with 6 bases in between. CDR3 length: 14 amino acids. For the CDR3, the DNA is TGTGCCAGCAGTTACGGGCAGTATAATTCACCCCTCCACTTT. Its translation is CASSYGQYNSPLHF.

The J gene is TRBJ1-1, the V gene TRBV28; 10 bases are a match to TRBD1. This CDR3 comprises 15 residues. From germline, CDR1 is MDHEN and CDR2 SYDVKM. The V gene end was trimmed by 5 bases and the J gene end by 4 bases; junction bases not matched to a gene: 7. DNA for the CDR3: TGTGCCAGCAGTCTGACAGGGGGCAGGATCACTGAAGCTTTCTTT. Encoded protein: CASSLTGGRITEAFF.

CDR3 DNA sequence: TGTGCCAGCAGCCTAGCGGGCGTCGACTATGGCTACACCTTC. Protein sequence: CASSLAGVDYGYTF. The chain joins TRBV7-3 to TRBJ1-2; D is uncertain. CDR1 SGHTA and CDR2 FQGTGA come from the germline V gene. CDR3 length equals 14 residues. Trimming took off 5 bases at V and 3 bases at J, with 13 bases between the two ends.

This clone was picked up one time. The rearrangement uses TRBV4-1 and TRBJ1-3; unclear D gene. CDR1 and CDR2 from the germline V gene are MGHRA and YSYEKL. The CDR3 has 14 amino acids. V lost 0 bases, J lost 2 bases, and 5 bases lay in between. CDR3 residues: CASSQDGPGNTIYF. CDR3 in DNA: TGCGCCAGCAGCCAAGACGGTCCTGGAAACACCATATATTTT.

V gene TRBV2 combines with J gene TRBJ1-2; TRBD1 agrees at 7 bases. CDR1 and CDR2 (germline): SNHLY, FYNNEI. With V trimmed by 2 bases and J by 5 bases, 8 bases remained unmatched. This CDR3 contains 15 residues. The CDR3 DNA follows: TGTGCCAGCAGTGAATCTTTGGACAGGCGATATGGCTACACCTTC. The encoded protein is CASSESLDRRYGYTF.

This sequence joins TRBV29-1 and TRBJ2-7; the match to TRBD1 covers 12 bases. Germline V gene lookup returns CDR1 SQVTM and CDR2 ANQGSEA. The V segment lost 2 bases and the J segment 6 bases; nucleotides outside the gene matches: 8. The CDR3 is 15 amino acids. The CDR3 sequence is CSVENRDRGLPEQYF. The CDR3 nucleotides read TGCAGCGTTGAAAACCGGGACAGGGGGCTCCCCGAGCAGTACTTC.

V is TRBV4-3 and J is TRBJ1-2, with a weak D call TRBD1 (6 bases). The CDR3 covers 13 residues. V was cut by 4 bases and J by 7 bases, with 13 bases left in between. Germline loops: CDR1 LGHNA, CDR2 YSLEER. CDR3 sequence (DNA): TGCGCCAGCAGCCGCCTACAGGGATCTGGCTACACCTTC. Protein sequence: CASSRLQGSGYTF.

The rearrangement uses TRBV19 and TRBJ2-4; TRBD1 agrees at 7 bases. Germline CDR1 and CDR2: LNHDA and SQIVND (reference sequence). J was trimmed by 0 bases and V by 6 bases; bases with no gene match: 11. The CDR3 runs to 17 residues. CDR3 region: CASSKWDSRKAKNIQYF. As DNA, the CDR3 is TGTGCCAGTAGCAAATGGGACAGCAGAAAAGCCAAAAACATTCAGTACTTC.

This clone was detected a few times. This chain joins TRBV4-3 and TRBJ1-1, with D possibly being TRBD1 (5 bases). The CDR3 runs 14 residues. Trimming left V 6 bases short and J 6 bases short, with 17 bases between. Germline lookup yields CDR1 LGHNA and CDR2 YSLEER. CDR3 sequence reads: CASRPGGVNAEAFF. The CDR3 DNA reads TGCGCCAGCAGGCCCGGAGGGGTTAATGCTGAAGCTTTCTTT.

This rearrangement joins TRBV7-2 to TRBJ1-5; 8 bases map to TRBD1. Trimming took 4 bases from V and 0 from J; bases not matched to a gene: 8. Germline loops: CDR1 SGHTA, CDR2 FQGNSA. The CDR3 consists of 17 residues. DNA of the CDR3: TGTGCCAGCAGCTCATCGGGACAGGAATATAGCAATCAGCCCCAGCATTTT. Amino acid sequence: CASSSSGQEYSNQPQHF.

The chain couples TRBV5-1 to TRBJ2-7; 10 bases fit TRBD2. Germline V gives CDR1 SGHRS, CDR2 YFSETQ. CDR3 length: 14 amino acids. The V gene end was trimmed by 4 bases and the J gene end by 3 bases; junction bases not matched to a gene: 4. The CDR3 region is CASSLAGVIYEQYF. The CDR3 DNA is TGCGCCAGCAGCCTAGCGGGGGTGATCTACGAGCAGTACTTC.

The chain's CDR3 is CAWSHGVGGQYF. In nucleotides, the CDR3 is TGTGCCTGGAGCCACGGAGTCGGAGGGCAGTACTTC. J is TRBJ2-7 and V is TRBV30; a possible D gene is TRBD2 (5 bases). The CDR3 has 12 residues. Germline assignment: CDR1 GTSNPN and CDR2 SVGIG (reference sequence). V lost 3 bases and J 9 bases, leaving 15 bases between the germline ends.

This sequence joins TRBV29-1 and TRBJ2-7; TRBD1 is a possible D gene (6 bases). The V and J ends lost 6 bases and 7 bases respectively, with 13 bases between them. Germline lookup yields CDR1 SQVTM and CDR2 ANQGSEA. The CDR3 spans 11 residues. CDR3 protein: CSVSTGWEQYF. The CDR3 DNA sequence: TGCAGCGTCTCCACAGGGTGGGAGCAGTACTTC.

CDR3 in amino acids: CASSQDYARYYEQYF. Here the CDR3 DNA reads TGCGCCAGCAGCCAAGATTATGCTAGGTACTACGAGCAGTACTTC. The chain employs TRBV4-3 and TRBJ2-7, with D unclear. The CDR3 has 15 residues. Trimming pared 0 bases from V and 3 bases from J, leaving 12 bases between. Germline values: CDR1 LGHNA, CDR2 YSLEER.

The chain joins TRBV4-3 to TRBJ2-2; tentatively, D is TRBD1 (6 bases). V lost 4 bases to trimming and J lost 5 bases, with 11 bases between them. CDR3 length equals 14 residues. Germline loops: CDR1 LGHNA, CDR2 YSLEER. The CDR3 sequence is CASSPYTGTGELFF. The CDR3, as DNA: TGCGCCAGCAGCCCTTACACAGGGACCGGGGAGCTGTTTTTT.

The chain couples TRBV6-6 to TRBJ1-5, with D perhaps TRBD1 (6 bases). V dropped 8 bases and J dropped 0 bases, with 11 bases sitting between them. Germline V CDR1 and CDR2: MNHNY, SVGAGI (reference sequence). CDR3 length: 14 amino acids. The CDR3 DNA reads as TGTGCCAGCGTAACAGGGAATAGCAATCAGCCCCAGCATTTT. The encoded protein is CASVTGNSNQPQHF.

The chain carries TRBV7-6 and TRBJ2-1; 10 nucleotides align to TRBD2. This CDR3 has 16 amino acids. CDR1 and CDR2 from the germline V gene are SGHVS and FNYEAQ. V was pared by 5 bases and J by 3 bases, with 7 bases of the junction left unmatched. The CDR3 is CASSLSGGQVYNEQFF. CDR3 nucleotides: TGTGCCAGCAGCCTTAGCGGGGGGCAGGTCTACAATGAGCAGTTCTTC. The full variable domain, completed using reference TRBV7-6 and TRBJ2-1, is GAGVSQSPRYKVTKRGQDVALRCDPISGHVSLYWYRQALGQGPEFLTYFNYEAQQDKSGLPNDRFSAERPEGSISTLTIQRTEQRDSAMYRCASSLSGGQVYNEQFFGPGTRLTVL.

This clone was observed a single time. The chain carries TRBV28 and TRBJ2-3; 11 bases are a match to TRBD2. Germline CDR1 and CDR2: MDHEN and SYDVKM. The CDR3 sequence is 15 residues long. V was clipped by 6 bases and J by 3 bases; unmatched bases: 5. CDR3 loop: CASSPSGRRTDTQYF. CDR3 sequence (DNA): TGTGCCAGCAGCCCTAGCGGGAGGCGGACAGATACGCAGTATTTT.

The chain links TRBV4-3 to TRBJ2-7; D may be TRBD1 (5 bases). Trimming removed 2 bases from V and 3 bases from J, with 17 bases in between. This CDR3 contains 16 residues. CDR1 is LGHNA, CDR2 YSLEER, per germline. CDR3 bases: TGCGCCAGCAGCCAAACCAGCTCAGGGTGGGACTACGAGCAGTACTTC. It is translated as CASSQTSSGWDYEQYF.

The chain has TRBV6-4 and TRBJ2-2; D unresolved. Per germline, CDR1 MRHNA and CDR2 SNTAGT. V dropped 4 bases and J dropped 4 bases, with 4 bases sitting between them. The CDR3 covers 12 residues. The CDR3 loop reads CASSGSTGELFF. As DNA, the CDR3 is TGTGCCAGCAGTGGGAGCACCGGGGAGCTGTTTTTT.

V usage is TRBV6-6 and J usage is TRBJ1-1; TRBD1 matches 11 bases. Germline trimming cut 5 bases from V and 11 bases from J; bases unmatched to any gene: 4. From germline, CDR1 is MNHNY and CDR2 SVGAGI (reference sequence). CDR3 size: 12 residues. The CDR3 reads CASSGRDRGAFF. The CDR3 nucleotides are TGTGCCAGCAGTGGGAGGGACAGGGGGGCTTTCTTT.

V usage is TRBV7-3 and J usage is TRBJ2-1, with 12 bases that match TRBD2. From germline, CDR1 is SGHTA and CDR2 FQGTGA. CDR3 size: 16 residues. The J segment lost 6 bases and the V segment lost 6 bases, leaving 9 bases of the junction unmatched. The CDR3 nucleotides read TGTGCCAGCAGTTCTGGGGGACTAGCGGGCGGCAATGAGCAGTTCTTC. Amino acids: CASSSGGLAGGNEQFF.